The 11 T cell receptor beta chains in this list originate from one sample, sequenced in a study of memory CD4+ T cells and cytomegalovirus serostatus. Single viable CD3+CD4+CD8-CD45RO+ cells were sorted as the memory CD4+ T cells. Clones were read by immunoSEQ multiplex PCR, and TCRdb kept only the in-frame ones, dropping some. This sample yields 56,000 or so clones, of which roughly four fifths are seen a single time; roughly 1.5% belongs to the top ten. The sequenced material came from memory CD4+ T cells from blood. All receptors derive from an adult in good health and CMV-seronegative.

The rearrangement uses TRBV5-6 and TRBJ2-7; TRBD1 might be the D (6 bases). V dropped 3 bases and J dropped 0 bases, with 16 bases sitting between them. CDR1 is SGHDT and CDR2 is YYEEEE in the germline V gene. The CDR3 runs to 16 residues. The CDR3 loop reads CASSWAQGTYSYEQYF. The CDR3 DNA reads TGTGCCAGCAGCTGGGCGCAGGGGACCTACTCCTACGAGCAGTACTTC.

This clone was observed a handful of times. CDR3: CASSPAGSGNTEAFF. In DNA form, the CDR3 reads TGTGCCAGCAGCCCCGCGGGTTCTGGGAACACTGAAGCTTTCTTT. This chain links TRBV28 with TRBJ1-1, with D unclear. This CDR3 region has 15 residues. Germline V gene data show CDR1 as MDHEN and CDR2 as SYDVKM. Trimming pared 6 bases from V and 1 base from J, leaving 15 bases between.

The chain is built from TRBV5-1 and TRBJ1-6; D call uncertain. This CDR3 spans 16 amino acids. The V end was cut by 5 bases, the J end by 0 bases, with 12 bases between. The V gene's germline CDR1 is SGHRS and CDR2 YFSETQ. The CDR3 reads CASSSGGSSYNSPLHF. The CDR3 DNA is TGCGCCAGCAGTTCTGGTGGGAGCTCCTATAATTCACCCCTCCACTTT.

The chain employs TRBV7-2 and TRBJ1-6; D is possibly TRBD1 (5 bases). Deletions cut 1 base from V and 10 bases from J, with 8 bases between. This CDR3 spans 13 amino acids. CDR1 is SGHTA and CDR2 is FQGNSA in the germline V gene. CDR3: CASSLVTDSPLHF. The CDR3 DNA sequence: TGTGCCAGCAGCTTAGTGACAGACTCACCCCTCCACTTT.

The chain employs TRBV23-1 and TRBJ2-3; D is perhaps TRBD1 (6 bases). TRBV23-1 qualifies as an ORF whose function is uncertain. Trimming took off 6 bases at V and 6 bases at J, with 16 bases between the two ends. The CDR3 is 14 amino acids. CDR3 sequence (DNA): TGCGCCAGCAGCTTCACAGGGTATGTGGATACGCAGTATTTT. Its translation is CASSFTGYVDTQYF.

The V and J genes are TRBV10-1 and TRBJ2-7, with D tentatively TRBD1 (6 bases). V was cut by 5 bases and J by 3 bases, with 8 bases left in between. This CDR3 comprises 12 residues. In germline, CDR1 is WNHNN, CDR2 SYGVQD (reference sequence). Here the CDR3 DNA reads TGCGCCAGCAGTAAGGGGGACTACGAGCAGTACTTC. It encodes CASSKGDYEQYF.

This chain connects TRBV4-3 to TRBJ1-5, with TRBD1 matching 10 bases. The CDR3 sequence is 16 residues long. J lost 6 bases, V lost 4 bases, and 9 bases had no gene match. CDR1 is LGHNA and CDR2 is YSLEER in the germline V gene. The CDR3 nucleotides are TGCGCCAGCAGCCCCCCCCGACAGGGGGCAGGTCAGCCCCAGCATTTT. Translated, it gives CASSPPRQGAGQPQHF.

The chain has TRBV19 and TRBJ1-5; 7 bases line up with TRBD1. V was pared by 4 bases and J by 5 bases, with 5 bases of the junction left unmatched. Germline V gene lookup returns CDR1 LNHDA and CDR2 SQIVND (reference sequence). The CDR3 is 14 amino acids. CDR3 amino acids: CASSKRQGDQPQHF. The CDR3 DNA is TGTGCCAGTAGTAAAAGACAGGGAGATCAGCCCCAGCATTTT.

This chain connects TRBV5-1 to TRBJ2-3; no reliable D call. The ends were cut back, 1 base at V and 2 bases at J, with 8 bases in the middle. Germline CDR1 reads SGHRS; CDR2 reads YFSETQ. The CDR3 is 14 amino acids. In nucleotides, the CDR3 is TGCGCCAGCAGCTTGCTAGATATCACAGATACGCAGTATTTT. Protein sequence: CASSLLDITDTQYF.

This rearrangement joins TRBV2 to TRBJ2-1, with 7 bases that match TRBD2. Trimming removed 8 bases from V and 8 bases from J; junction bases left unmatched: 15. This CDR3 is 15 amino acids long. Germline V CDR1 and CDR2: SNHLY, FYNNEI. In DNA, the CDR3 is TGTGCCAGCTTCCGGGTAGCGCGGGAGACGGATGAGCAGTTCTTC. It codes for CASFRVARETDEQFF.

CDR3 coding DNA: TGCGCCAGCAGCCAAGAGACTAGCGGTTACTACGAGCAGTACTTC. Amino acids: CASSQETSGYYEQYF. J is TRBJ2-7 and V is TRBV4-1; 9 bases are a match to TRBD2. J was trimmed by 3 bases and V by 0 bases; bases with no gene match: 3. The CDR3 covers 15 residues. Germline assignment: CDR1 MGHRA and CDR2 YSYEKL.